A selection of T cell receptor beta chains follows, all from one sample in a study of T cells in Graves' hyperthyroidism and ophthalmopathy. TCRdb used MiXCR to reprocess the multiplex PCR reads, holding one entry per CDR3 protein. The sample contains about 560,000 distinct CDR3 sequences, approximately 16% of which appear only once. The sample taken for sequencing was blood. The receptor source for this set is a woman between 18 and 30 years old with Graves' hyperthyroidism. CDR3s include the opening cysteine and the closing phenylalanine or tryptophan. The order of the fields is V gene, D gene, J gene, clone size, CDR3 protein, CDR3 DNA. A D gene is named only where the DNA matches it firmly. Clone size appears in some rows only: once, few, many, or a class for an expanded clone.

TRBV7-9,-,TRBJ1-5,-,CASSLGNFAQPQHF,TGTGCCAGCAGCTTAGGGAACTTTGCTCAGCCCCAGCATTTT
TRBV19,TRBD2,TRBJ2-7,-,CASSKSGGTHEQYF,TGTGCCAGTAGCAAAAGCGGGGGGACCCACGAGCAGTACTTC
TRBV27,TRBD2,TRBJ2-1,-,CASSSRLAGGSSYNEQFF,TGTGCCAGCAGTTCAAGACTAGCGGGGGGGTCATCCTACAATGAGCAGTTCTTC
TRBV7-2,TRBD2,TRBJ2-4,many,CASSLGTSGGGSELAKNIQYF,TGTGCCAGCAGCCTGGGTACTAGCGGGGGGGGTTCCGAACTAGCCAAAAACATTCAGTACTTC
TRBV2,-,TRBJ1-2,few,CASSESVIYGYTF,TGTGCCAGCAGTGAATCGGTTATCTATGGCTACACCTTC
TRBV15,-,TRBJ2-3,-,CATSRERRDTDTQYF,TGTGCCACCAGCAGAGAGAGAAGGGACACAGATACGCAGTATTTT
TRBV12-3/TRBV12-4,TRBD1,TRBJ1-1,few,CASKTDRGFFLGTEAFF,TGTGCCAGCAAAACCGACAGGGGATTTTTTTTAGGCACTGAAGCTTTCTTT
TRBV7-6,-,TRBJ2-7,-,CASSPSGQAGYEQYF,TGTGCCAGCAGCCCATCAGGACAGGCGGGGTACGAGCAGTACTTC
TRBV2,TRBD2,TRBJ2-5,many,CASRRLAGGGETQYF,TGTGCCAGCAGACGACTAGCGGGAGGGGGAGAGACCCAGTACTTC
TRBV30,TRBD1,TRBJ2-5,-,CAWSTKGGVETQYF,TGTGCCTGGAGTACCAAAGGGGGCGTAGAGACCCAGTACTTC
TRBV5-1,TRBD1,TRBJ2-2,-,CASIPTQGAHTGELFF,TGCGCCAGCATCCCCACGCAGGGGGCGCACACCGGGGAGCTGTTTTTT
TRBV30,-,TRBJ2-1,many,CAGVGSYNEQFF,TGTGCGGGCGTGGGGTCCTACAATGAGCAGTTCTTC
TRBV15,-,TRBJ1-1,-,CATSSPSGTKRTEAFF,TGTGCCACCAGCAGCCCAAGTGGGACTAAGAGGACTGAAGCTTTCTTT
TRBV7-8,TRBD2,TRBJ2-1,-,CASSFLAGGSSYNEQFF,TGTGCCAGCAGCTTCCTAGCGGGGGGGAGCTCCTACAATGAGCAGTTCTTC
TRBV3-1,-,TRBJ2-5,-,CASSDRTEETQYF,TGTGCCAGCAGCGACCGGACAGAAGAGACCCAGTACTTC
TRBV7-8,-,TRBJ1-5,-,CASSLEGSLYNQPQHF,TGTGCCAGCAGCTTAGAGGGCAGTCTCTACAATCAGCCCCAGCATTTT
TRBV12-3/TRBV12-4,-,TRBJ2-1,many,CASSYQRSNEQFF,TGTGCCAGCAGTTATCAGCGGAGTAATGAGCAGTTCTTC
TRBV18,-,TRBJ1-2,few,CASSPLGGTGYTF,TGTGCCAGCTCACCCCTGGGTGGAACCGGCTACACCTTC
TRBV12-3/TRBV12-4,TRBD1,TRBJ2-1,many,CASSFGQGNYNEQFF,TGTGCCAGCAGTTTTGGACAGGGGAACTACAATGAGCAGTTCTTC
TRBV6-9,TRBD1,TRBJ1-5,-,CASSWTGGAKQPQHF,TGTGCCAGCAGTTGGACAGGGGGCGCGAAGCAGCCCCAGCATTTT
TRBV7-8,-,TRBJ1-5,many,CASGLRAGYSNQPQHF,TGTGCCAGCGGCTTGAGGGCAGGCTATAGCAATCAGCCCCAGCATTTT
TRBV28,TRBD2,TRBJ2-2,many,CASRTGTSTGELFF,TGTGCCAGCAGGACCGGGACTAGCACCGGGGAGCTGTTTTTT
TRBV27,-,TRBJ1-2,many,CASSLSRGNGYTF,TGTGCCAGCAGTTTATCCAGGGGTAATGGCTACACCTTC
TRBV4-2,-,TRBJ1-1,few,CASSQDNQNTEAFF,TGTGCCAGCAGCCAAGATAACCAGAACACTGAAGCTTTCTTT
TRBV7-2,-,TRBJ1-1,many,CASTPGGVGYTEAFF,TGTGCCAGCACCCCGGGGGGGGTAGGATACACTGAAGCTTTCTTT
TRBV11-2,TRBD2,TRBJ2-3,many,CASSRTSGGVVDTQYF,TGTGCCAGCAGCCGGACTAGCGGGGGGGTGGTAGATACGCAGTATTTT
TRBV20-1,TRBD2,TRBJ2-1,many,CSARNSGGASNEQFF,TGCAGTGCTAGAAATAGCGGGGGGGCTTCAAATGAGCAGTTCTTC
TRBV2,TRBD2,TRBJ2-1,many,CALERRRGGIDEQFF,TGTGCCCTCGAGCGTAGGCGGGGGGGCATTGATGAGCAGTTCTTC
TRBV5-1,-,TRBJ2-1,many,CASSLGGVNDNEQFF,TGCGCCAGCAGCTTGGGGGGGGTGAACGACAATGAGCAGTTCTTC
TRBV2,TRBD1,TRBJ2-2,-,CASAGTASTGELFF,TGTGCCAGCGCCGGGACAGCCAGCACCGGGGAGCTGTTTTTT
TRBV5-4,-,TRBJ1-2,-,CASSLGTANWGYTF,TGTGCCAGCAGCTTAGGAACCGCTAACTGGGGCTACACCTTC
TRBV28,-,TRBJ2-1,few,CATKGGPRDEQFF,TGTGCCACCAAGGGCGGGCCGCGGGATGAGCAGTTCTTC
TRBV9,TRBD1,TRBJ2-7,-,CASSVEAGTGVNEQYF,TGTGCCAGCAGCGTTGAGGCCGGGACAGGGGTGAACGAGCAGTACTTC
TRBV29-1,TRBD1,TRBJ2-5,many,CSVTGDLETQYF,TGCAGCGTAACAGGGGATCTAGAGACCCAGTACTTC
TRBV20-1,TRBD1,TRBJ1-6,few,CSARPAGGGYSPLHF,TGCAGTGCCCGCCCCGCAGGGGGCGGTTATTCACCCCTCCACTTT
TRBV20-1,-,TRBJ1-5,-,CSARQGRDQPQHF,TGCAGTGCTAGGCAGGGGCGCGATCAGCCCCAGCATTTT
TRBV12-3/TRBV12-4,TRBD1,TRBJ2-4,-,CASTQGQGKNIQYF,TGTGCCAGCACCCAGGGACAGGGGAAAAACATTCAGTACTTC
TRBV15,TRBD1,TRBJ1-1,-,CASRQGALAFF,TGTGCCAGCAGACAGGGGGCTTTAGCTTTCTTT
TRBV4-1,-,TRBJ1-1,few,CASRQLRNTEAFF,TGCGCCAGCCGACAGCTAAGGAACACTGAAGCTTTCTTT
TRBV13,TRBD1,TRBJ2-7,many,CASSSDREGIEQYF,TGTGCCAGCAGCTCCGACAGGGAAGGAATCGAGCAGTACTTC
TRBV7-6,-,TRBJ2-1,many,CASSLRGIEQFF,TGTGCCAGCAGCTTAAGAGGGATTGAGCAGTTCTTC
TRBV11-2,-,TRBJ2-2,-,CASSSFQGNTGELFF,TGTGCCAGCAGCTCCTTTCAAGGGAACACCGGGGAGCTGTTTTTT
TRBV29-1,-,TRBJ1-4,few,CSATDSSKLFF,TGCAGCGCTACGGACTCCTCTAAACTGTTTTTT
TRBV9,-,TRBJ1-1,many,CASSVGGTMNTEAFF,TGTGCCAGCAGCGTGGGGGGTACAATGAACACTGAAGCTTTCTTT
TRBV11-3,TRBD2,TRBJ2-1,many,CASSLEGSLAGGRGEQFF,TGTGCCAGCAGCTTAGAGGGCAGTTTAGCGGGGGGCCGCGGTGAGCAGTTCTTC
TRBV11-3,-,TRBJ2-1,-,CASSLVGGANNEQFF,TGTGCCAGCAGCTTAGTTGGGGGGGCCAACAATGAGCAGTTCTTC
TRBV20-1,TRBD1,TRBJ1-2,-,CSATGGGRDYGYTF,TGCAGTGCGACAGGGGGGGGAAGGGACTATGGCTACACCTTC
TRBV20-1,-,TRBJ1-1,few,CSARPDMNTEAFF,TGCAGTGCTAGACCCGACATGAACACTGAAGCTTTCTTT
TRBV2,-,TRBJ1-1,many,CASSQEFGSTEAFF,TGTGCCAGCAGTCAGGAATTTGGCAGCACTGAAGCTTTCTTT
TRBV28,TRBD1,TRBJ2-5,-,CASSLLGTGSYQETQYF,TGTGCCAGCAGTTTGCTTGGGACAGGGTCGTACCAAGAGACCCAGTACTTC
TRBV30,-,TRBJ1-2,few,CAWNVQHHYGYTF,TGTGCCTGGAACGTACAGCACCACTATGGCTACACCTTC
TRBV20-1,-,TRBJ2-5,many,CSASGKATAQETQYF,TGCAGTGCTAGCGGAAAAGCTACAGCTCAAGAGACCCAGTACTTC
TRBV29-1,-,TRBJ2-7,few,CSVDPPAGLTYEQYF,TGCAGCGTTGATCCACCGGCCGGGCTTACCTACGAGCAGTACTTC
TRBV15,TRBD1,TRBJ2-4,many,CATSQDREGKNIQYF,TGTGCCACCAGCCAAGACAGGGAAGGGAAAAACATTCAGTACTTC
TRBV7-8,-,TRBJ1-4,few,CASSPGKRDEKLFF,TGTGCCAGCAGCCCAGGGAAACGGGATGAAAAACTGTTTTTT
TRBV20-1,-,TRBJ2-5,many,CSARDIGTVGYF,TGCAGTGCTAGAGATATAGGAACAGTGGGGTACTTC
TRBV12-3/TRBV12-4,TRBD2,TRBJ2-3,many,CASGTWTGLAGTDTQYF,TGTGCCAGCGGAACCTGGACCGGACTAGCGGGGACAGATACGCAGTATTTT